The sequence of this T cell receptor (beta chain) was determined in a study of cytomegalovirus exposure and HLA in healthy donors. V was trimmed by 0 bases and J by 0 bases, leaving 5 bases between them. The CDR3 length is 15 residues. Germline V lookup: CDR1 LNHNV, CDR2 YYDKDF (reference sequence). The PCR had 60 Vbeta and 13 Jbeta primers. Repertoires were generated with immunoSEQ multiplex PCR, while TCRdb's copy carries only in-frame clones and drops some. The table records roughly 130,000 clones, around 80% of them present only once. This clonotype originated in a woman aged 18-29 years in good health and CMV-seropositive. Material: PBMCs. This chain connects TRBV15 to TRBJ1-4; D remains ambiguous. The CDR3 sequence: CATSRDRTTNEKLFF. DNA for the CDR3: TGTGCCACCAGCAGAGACAGGACAACTAATGAAAAACTGTTTTTT.